This T cell receptor beta chain was profiled in a study of shared T cell receptors in the human thymus (dated by TCRdb to the early 2020s). As for the study more broadly: The study examined how the human thymus generates shared, self-reactive T-cell receptor alpha chains.

As concerns this clone: Its target antigen remains unknown. At one boundary the junction diverges from the germline segment, which might be a read error.

The library was obtained by the immunoSEQ multiplex PCR assay. TCRdb took over this immuneACCESS table, retaining in-frame rearrangements with V and J assigned. Such tables are incomplete; in checked studies, under half of the missing clones stem from an unresolved V gene, and the remainder is unexplained. The sample table contains 500,000 to 750,000 clones; only one count was recorded for more than 75% of them. Of the sample, over 0.008% falls within the top ten clones. These same data were also listed under a study on human thymus T cells. The second study, in turn, reports: In Finland, the donors were immunologically healthy infants who were having open corrective cardiac surgery for congenital heart defects. Thymus tissue was collected as surgical resects that were removed during corrective cardiac surgery. Both the thymic and the peripheral blood repertoires appeared to show biased V and J gene segment usage. Highly overlapping thymic TCR repertoires among unrelated individuals were reported in the related research. The study described the TCR alpha and beta repertoires in under ten infant thymus samples and a few matching peripheral blood samples. The infant donors were roughly 7 to 244 days old, and the cohort included six or seven males and a couple of females. Thymocytes were mechanically released from the tissue and were stored as pellets of 10-30 million cells at -70 degrees C. A QIAsymphony instrument was used to extract genomic DNA from the frozen cell pellets. The immunoSEQ multiplex PCR assay was used to amplify the TCRB and TCRAD loci from a standardized quantity of quality-controlled genomic DNA. The V(D)J region was spanned by amplicons of a length sufficient to cover the CDR3 and to identify V and J genes. The amplicons were sequenced on an Illumina platform via the commercial immunoSEQ service. Primer bias and sequencing errors were corrected as previously described, and TCRAD and TCRB definitions were based on the IMGT database. Analysis of the repertoires was done with immunoSEQ Analyzer 3.0 and VDJTools and included basic statistics, V/J segment usage, diversity estimates, rarefaction and pairwise overlap. To estimate diversity, the Chao1, ChaoE, Efron-Thisted, Shannon and inverse Simpson indices were applied, and diversity was also estimated on datasets down-sampled to the smallest sample. For repertoire overlap, CDR3 nucleotide sequence, V gene and J gene had to match strictly, and clustering was done by Jaccard-based multidimensional scaling. On average, thymus samples yielded around 850,000 unique TCRB clonotypes, whereas blood samples yielded about 80,000.

The TCR originated in a boy younger than two with a congenital heart defect. Donor details come from another sample of the same person, matched by shared clones. Sequencing used thymocytes.

The CDR3 loop reads CASARAERYF. The DNA sequence is given as TGTGCCTCGGCGCGGGCGGAGCGGTACTTC. The sequence is built from TRBV19 and TRBJ2-7; 5 matching bases give a weak D call of TRBD2. CDR1 LNHDA and CDR2 SQIVND are derived from the germline V gene (reference sequence). From its cysteine to its phenylalanine, the CDR3 spans 10 amino acids. Only the CDR3 portion is preserved as DNA: 30 bases, with reading frame beginning at the first base.